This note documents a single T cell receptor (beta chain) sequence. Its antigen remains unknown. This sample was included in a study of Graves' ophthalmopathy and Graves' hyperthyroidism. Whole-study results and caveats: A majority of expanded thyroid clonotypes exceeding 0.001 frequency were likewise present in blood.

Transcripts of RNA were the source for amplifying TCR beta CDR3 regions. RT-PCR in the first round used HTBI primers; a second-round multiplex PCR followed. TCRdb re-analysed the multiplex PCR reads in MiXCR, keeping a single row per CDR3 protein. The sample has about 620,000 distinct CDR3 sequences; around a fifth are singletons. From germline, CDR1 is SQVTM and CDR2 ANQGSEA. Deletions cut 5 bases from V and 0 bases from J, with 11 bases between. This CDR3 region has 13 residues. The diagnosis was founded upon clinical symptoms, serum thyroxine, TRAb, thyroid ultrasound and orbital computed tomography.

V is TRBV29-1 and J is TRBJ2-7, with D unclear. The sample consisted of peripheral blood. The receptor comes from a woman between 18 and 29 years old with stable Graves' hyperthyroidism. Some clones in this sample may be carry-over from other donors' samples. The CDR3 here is CSVSRQSSYEQYF. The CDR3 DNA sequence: TGCAGCGTTTCAAGGCAGAGCTCCTACGAGCAGTACTTC.